These 15 T cell receptor beta chains were sequenced from one sample in a study of T cell repertoires in cytomegalovirus infection. TCRdb recomputed calls from the reads with MiXCR, one row per CDR3 protein. The sample lists nearly 450,000 distinct CDR3 sequences, about a third occurring once. Input material: PBMCs. Source of these receptors: a human donor in good health (CMV status not recorded). Some clones in this sample may be carry-over from other donors' samples.

Regarding this clonotype: This may be a read error, as it is one base from a much larger clone. The rearrangement uses TRBV7-2 and TRBJ2-7; D is undetermined. This CDR3 contains 14 residues. V was cut by 4 bases and J by 1 base, with 11 bases left in between. Germline V CDR1 and CDR2: SGHTA, FQGNSA. The CDR3 reads CASSSSHTSYEQYF. The CDR3 region has the DNA TGTGCCAGCAGCTCAAGTCATACTTCCTACGAGCAGTACTTC.

This clonotype showed up many times. The gene calls are TRBV7-2 and TRBJ1-2; 8 bases agree with TRBD1. In germline, CDR1 is SGHTA, CDR2 FQGNSA. The V segment lost 5 bases and the J segment 1 base; nucleotides outside the gene matches: 18. The CDR3 has 19 amino acids. CDR3 sequence (DNA): TGTGCCAGCAGCCGATCTCCCGGACAGGGCGGACTCCTTAACTATGGCTACACCTTC. It encodes CASSRSPGQGGLLNYGYTF.

This clonotype was seen a few times. This chain uses TRBV14 with TRBJ1-4, with 7 bases fitting TRBD1. V lost 1 base, J lost 4 bases, and 6 bases stayed unmatched. This CDR3 comprises 16 residues. CDR1 SGHDN and CDR2 FVKESK come from the germline V gene. The CDR3, as DNA: TGTGCCAGCAGCCAAGTCCGGGACAGCCTTAATGAAAAACTGTTTTTT. Translated, it gives CASSQVRDSLNEKLFF. The variable domain in full, with the rest retrieved from reference TRBV14 and TRBJ1-4, is EAGVTQFPSHSVIEKGQTVTLRCDPISGHDNLYWYRRVMGKEIKFLLHFVKESKQDESGMPNNRFLAERTGGTYSTLKVQPAELEDSGVYFCASSQVRDSLNEKLFFGSGTQLSVL.

Regarding this clonotype: Germline and junction disagree at one end, which may indicate a read error. The rearrangement joins TRBV11-2 to TRBJ1-5; 9 positions agree with TRBD1. The CDR3 length is 16 residues. CDR1 and CDR2 (germline): SGHAT, FQNNGV. In nucleotides, the CDR3 is TGTGCCAGCAGCCTCGGGACAGGGTTAAGCAATCAGCCCCAGCCTTTT. Amino acid sequence: CASSLGTGLSNQPQPF.

The rearrangement links TRBV2 to TRBJ2-3, with no clear D. The CDR3 has 18 residues. V lost 3 bases and J 0 bases, leaving 19 bases between the germline ends. Germline loops: CDR1 SNHLY, CDR2 FYNNEI. Here the CDR3 reads CASSDKSGWGSSTDTQYF. The CDR3 nucleotides read TGTGCCAGCAGTGATAAATCCGGGTGGGGTTCTAGCACAGATACGCAGTATTTT.

Ten or more counts support this clonotype. The V and J genes are TRBV7-2 and TRBJ1-1, with 9 bases fitting TRBD1. V shed 6 bases and J 1 base; nucleotides not matched to a gene: 12. CDR1 and CDR2 (germline): SGHTA, FQGNSA. The CDR3 runs 17 residues. Here the CDR3 reads CASRPDRGGGSNTEAFF. The CDR3 DNA follows: TGTGCCAGCAGACCGGACAGGGGCGGAGGGTCGAACACTGAAGCTTTCTTT.

This clonotype is a singleton in its sample. The CDR3 region is CASSEAPSAQYF. In nucleotides, the CDR3 is TGTGCCAGCAGTGAAGCTCCTAGCGCGCAGTATTTT. The rearrangement links TRBV2 to TRBJ2-3; a possible D gene is TRBD2 (6 bases). The CDR3 is made up of 12 amino acids. V lost 0 bases, J lost 10 bases, and 8 bases lay in between. The germline V gene encodes CDR1 SNHLY and CDR2 FYNNEI. Variable domain in full (rest from reference TRBV2 and TRBJ2-3): EPEVTQTPSHQVTQMGQEVILRCVPISNHLYFYWYRQILGQKVEFLVSFYNNEISEKSEIFDDQFSVERPDGSNFTLKIRSTKLEDSAMYFCASSEAPSAQYFGPGTRLTVL.

This clonotype has ten or more counts. V is TRBV12-3 or TRBV12-4 and J is TRBJ1-1; tentatively, D is TRBD1 (6 bases). The CDR3 is made up of 15 amino acids. Deletions cut 8 bases from V and 2 bases from J, with 18 bases between. CDR3 nucleotides: TGTGCCAGCGGGGGGAGGGGGGGGCTCAACACTGAAGCTTTCTTT. This gives the protein CASGGRGGLNTEAFF.

The chain recombines TRBV7-2 with TRBJ2-1; D is undetermined. The CDR3 totals 13 residues. The V and J ends lost 1 base and 8 bases respectively, with 9 bases between them. CDR1 and CDR2 (germline): SGHTA, FQGNSA. In nucleotides, the CDR3 is TGTGCCAGCAGCTTAGGAGCACCCGATGAGCAGTTCTTC. As protein: CASSLGAPDEQFF.

CDR3 region: CASSPLSLGFGYEQYF. In DNA form, the CDR3 reads TGTGCCAGCTCACCACTCAGTTTGGGCTTTGGCTACGAGCAGTACTTC. The V gene is TRBV18, the J gene TRBJ2-7, with no clear D. Trimming pared 1 base from V and 3 bases from J, leaving 16 bases between. This CDR3 spans 16 amino acids. The germline V gene encodes CDR1 KGHSH and CDR2 LQKENI.

A few counts support this clonotype. This chain connects TRBV20-1 to TRBJ1-5; a possible D gene is TRBD1 (6 bases). CDR1 and CDR2 (germline): DFQATT, SNEGSKA (reference sequence). V was shortened by 8 bases and J by 1 base, with 12 bases between the two germline ends. CDR3 length: 13 residues. CDR3 nucleotides: TGCAGTTCACAGGGAGACAGCAATCAGCCCCAGCATTTT. Protein product: CSSQGDSNQPQHF.

The CDR3 sequence is CATLMGQNNEQFF. CDR3 sequence (DNA): TGTGCCACCCTCATGGGACAGAACAATGAGCAGTTCTTC. The V gene is TRBV15, the J gene TRBJ2-1, with 7 positions matching TRBD1. V was clipped by 8 bases and J by 5 bases; unmatched bases: 6. Germline CDR1 reads LNHNV; CDR2 reads YYDKDF (reference sequence). The CDR3 spans 13 residues.

This clonotype was counted a few times. V gene TRBV10-3 combines with J gene TRBJ1-2; TRBD1 is a possible D gene (5 bases). With 2 bases removed from V and 0 bases from J, the gap between germline ends came to 10 bases. Germline V gene data show CDR1 as ENHRY and CDR2 as SYGVKD. The CDR3 length is 15 residues. CDR3 in DNA: TGTGCCATCAGTGAGGGGGCCTCAGCTAACTATGGCTACACCTTC. Amino acid sequence: CAISEGASANYGYTF.

This clonotype was counted many times. The rearrangement links TRBV7-8 to TRBJ1-2, with no clear D. Trimming left V 9 bases short and J 0 bases short, with 20 bases between. CDR3 length: 16 amino acids. Germline V lookup: CDR1 SGHVS, CDR2 FQNEAQ. CDR3 DNA: TGTGCCAGTAGCCCTACGGTTGCAACTCCTAACTATGGCTACACCTTC. This translates into CASSPTVATPNYGYTF.

To note about this clonotype: At one of its ends the junction is not consistent with the germline gene, which may arise from a read error. The rearrangement joins TRBV25-1 to TRBJ1-2; the D gene is possibly TRBD1 (6 bases). The CDR3 extends over 14 amino acids. Germline assignment: CDR1 MGHDK and CDR2 SYGVNS. This CDR3 reads CASRESGQGTLYTF. The CDR3 DNA sequence: TGTGCCAGCAGGGAATCGGGGCAGGGGACTCTCTACACCTTC.